Sequencing of this TCR beta chain was carried out in a study of cytomegalovirus exposure and HLA in healthy donors. Study outcomes and limitations: The study labeled under 200 TCR beta chains cytomegalovirus-associated.

PCR used 60 Vbeta primers and 13 Jbeta primers. The assay was immunoSEQ multiplex PCR, and TCRdb's table has in-frame clones only and misses some. This table has some 190,000 clones, less than 90% appearing once. The germline V gene has CDR1 SGHNT and CDR2 YYREEE (reference sequence). Germline trimming cut 4 bases from V and 4 bases from J; bases unmatched to any gene: 7. The CDR3 runs to 14 residues. Points on this clone: Its antigen is undetermined.

Sequencing was done on a sample of PBMCs. The gene calls are TRBV5-4 and TRBJ2-5; 7 nucleotides align to TRBD1. The TCR sequence derives from a girl under 18 in good health and CMV-seropositive. The CDR3 nucleotides read TGTGCCAGCAGCGACAACAGGGGTACAGAGACCCAGTACTTC. Its translation: CASSDNRGTETQYF.